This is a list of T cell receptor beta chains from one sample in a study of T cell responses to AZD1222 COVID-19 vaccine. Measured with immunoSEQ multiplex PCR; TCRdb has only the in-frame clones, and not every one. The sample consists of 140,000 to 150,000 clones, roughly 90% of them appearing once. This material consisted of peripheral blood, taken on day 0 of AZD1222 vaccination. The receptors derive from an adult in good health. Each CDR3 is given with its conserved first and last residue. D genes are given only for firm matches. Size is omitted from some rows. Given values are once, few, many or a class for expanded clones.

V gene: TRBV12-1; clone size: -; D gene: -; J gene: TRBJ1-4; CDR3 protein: CASSRSPGLNEKLFF; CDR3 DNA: TGTGCCAGCAGCCGCTCCCCGGGGCTTAATGAAAAACTGTTTTTT
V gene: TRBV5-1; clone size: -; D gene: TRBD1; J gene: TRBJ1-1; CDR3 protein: CASSLRDRAFF; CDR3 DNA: TGCGCCAGCAGCCTACGGGACAGGGCTTTCTTT
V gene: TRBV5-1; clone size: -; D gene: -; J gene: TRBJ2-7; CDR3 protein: CASSSGYEQYF; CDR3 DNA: TGCGCCAGCAGCTCCGGCTACGAGCAGTACTTC
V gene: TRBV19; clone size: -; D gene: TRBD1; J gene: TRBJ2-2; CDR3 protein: CASSHGEIAGGSNTGELFF; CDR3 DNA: TGTGCCAGTAGTCATGGGGAAATTGCAGGGGGTTCCAACACCGGGGAGCTGTTTTTT
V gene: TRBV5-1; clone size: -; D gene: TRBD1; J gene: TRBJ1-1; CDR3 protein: CASSPLTGRNTEAFF; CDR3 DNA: TGCGCCAGCAGCCCCCTGACAGGGAGGAACACTGAAGCTTTCTTT
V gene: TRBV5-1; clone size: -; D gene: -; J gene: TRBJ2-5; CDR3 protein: CASSSTSSRETQYF; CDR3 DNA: TGCGCCAGCAGCTCCACTAGCTCGCGGGAGACCCAGTACTTC
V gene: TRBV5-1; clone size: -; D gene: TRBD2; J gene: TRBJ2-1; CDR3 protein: CASSRAGDYNEQFF; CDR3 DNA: TGCGCCAGCAGCCGAGCGGGGGATTACAATGAGCAGTTCTTC
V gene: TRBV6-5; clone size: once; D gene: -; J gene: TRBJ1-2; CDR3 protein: CASSPGPERGYTF; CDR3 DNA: TGTGCCAGCAGTCCCGGGCCGGAACGGGGCTACACCTTC
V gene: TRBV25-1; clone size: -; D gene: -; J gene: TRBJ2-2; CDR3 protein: CASMESPGELFF; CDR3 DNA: TGTGCCAGCATGGAATCGCCCGGGGAGCTGTTTTTT
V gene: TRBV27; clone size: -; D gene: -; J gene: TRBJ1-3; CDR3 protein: CASSPKLTGNTIYF; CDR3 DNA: TGTGCCAGCAGCCCCAAGCTGACTGGAAACACCATATATTTT
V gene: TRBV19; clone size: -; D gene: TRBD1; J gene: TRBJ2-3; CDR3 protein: CARPGQGDTQYF; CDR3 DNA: TGTGCCAGACCGGGACAGGGAGATACGCAGTATTTT
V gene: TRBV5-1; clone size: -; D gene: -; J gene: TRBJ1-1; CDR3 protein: CASSLRAMNTEAFF; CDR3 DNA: TGCGCCAGCAGCTTGCGGGCCATGAACACTGAAGCTTTCTTT
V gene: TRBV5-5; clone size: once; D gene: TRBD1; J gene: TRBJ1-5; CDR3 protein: CASSPRQGSPNQPQHF; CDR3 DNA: TGTGCCAGCAGCCCTCGACAGGGGAGCCCAAATCAGCCCCAGCATTTT
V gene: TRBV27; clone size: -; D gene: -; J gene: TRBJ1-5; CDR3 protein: CASSFTGTNQPQHF; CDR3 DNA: TGTGCCAGCAGTTTCACGGGTACCAATCAGCCCCAGCATTTT
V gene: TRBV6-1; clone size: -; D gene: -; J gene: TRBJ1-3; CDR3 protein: CASSDRRGNTIYF; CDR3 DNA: TGTGCCAGCAGTGACAGGCGGGGAAACACCATATATTTT
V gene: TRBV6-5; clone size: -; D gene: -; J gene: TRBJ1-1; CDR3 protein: CASSYSAGANTEAFF; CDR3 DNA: TGTGCCAGCAGTTACTCAGCGGGTGCGAACACTGAAGCTTTCTTT
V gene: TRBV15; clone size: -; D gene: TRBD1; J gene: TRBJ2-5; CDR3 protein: CATSRTGQGQETQYF; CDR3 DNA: TGTGCCACCAGCAGAACGGGACAGGGCCAAGAGACCCAGTACTTC